The 9 T cell receptor beta chains below all came from one sample that was sequenced in a study of radiation and T cells in renal cell carcinoma. Documented time point: blood 2 weeks post-SBRT. Specified treatment: 15 Gy SBRT to primary tumor, nephrectomy 4 weeks later. Repertoires were generated with immunoSEQ multiplex PCR, while TCRdb's copy carries only in-frame clones and drops some. Altogether 100,000 to 150,000 clones are present, 88% being singletons, with the ten largest covering 5% to 6.5%. This specimen was blood, taken from a patient whose treatment included radiotherapy and nephrectomy. These receptors were taken from a woman aged 70-85 years with renal cell carcinoma.

The rearrangement joins TRBV9 to TRBJ2-5, with TRBD2 identical over 8 bases. V lost 4 bases and J lost 1; bases outside the gene matches: 3. The length of the CDR3 is 14 residues. Germline V gene lookup returns CDR1 SGDLS and CDR2 YYNGEE. The CDR3 region is CASSFTSGQETQYF. CDR3 nucleotides: TGTGCCAGCAGCTTTACTAGCGGCCAAGAGACCCAGTACTTC.

The CDR3 is CASGRTPVYEQYF. In DNA form, the CDR3 reads TGTGCCAGCGGCAGGACTCCCGTCTACGAGCAGTACTTC. V usage is TRBV27 and J usage is TRBJ2-7, with D possibly matching TRBD2 (5 bases). The CDR3 spans 13 residues. V lost 8 bases and J 3 bases, leaving 14 bases between the germline ends. Germline assignment: CDR1 MNHEY and CDR2 SMNVEV (reference sequence).

The chain employs TRBV11-3 and TRBJ2-1; D remains unclear. Trimming took 0 bases from V and 4 from J, leaving 13 bases between them. Germline V gene lookup returns CDR1 SGHNT and CDR2 YENEEA. There are 16 residues in the CDR3. This CDR3 reads CASSLDGRIGYNEQFF. The DNA of the CDR3 is TGTGCCAGCAGCTTAGATGGCCGGATCGGTTACAATGAGCAGTTCTTC.

The rearrangement uses TRBV6-6 and TRBJ2-3, with D perhaps being TRBD1 or TRBD2 (5 bases each). Trimming left V 2 bases short and J 0 bases short, with 12 bases between. The germline gives CDR1 MNHNY, CDR2 SVGAGI (reference sequence). The CDR3 runs 16 residues. The DNA for the CDR3 is TGTGCCAGCAGTTACCGGGACGGCACTAGCACAGATACGCAGTATTTT. As protein: CASSYRDGTSTDTQYF.

V usage is TRBV2 and J usage is TRBJ2-1; no clear D gene. In germline, CDR1 is SNHLY, CDR2 FYNNEI. The ends were cut back, 1 base at V and 10 bases at J, with 8 bases in the middle. The CDR3 spans 12 residues. The CDR3 reads CASSEEVWEQFF. CDR3 nucleotide sequence: TGTGCCAGCAGTGAAGAGGTATGGGAGCAGTTCTTC.

CDR3 sequence (DNA): TGTGCCAGCAGTCCGACAGGGCTCGAAGGCTACACCTTC. Amino acids: CASSPTGLEGYTF. This sequence joins TRBV6-4 and TRBJ1-2, with 7 positions matching TRBD1. This CDR3 spans 13 amino acids. Germline assignment: CDR1 MRHNA and CDR2 SNTAGT. Trimming cost V 5 bases and J 8 bases; bases outside gene matches: 8.

The chain links TRBV19 to TRBJ1-2; 9 bases are a match to TRBD1. Germline V gene lookup returns CDR1 LNHDA and CDR2 SQIVND (reference sequence). CDR3 length: 17 residues. V shed 3 bases and J 8 bases; nucleotides not matched to a gene: 16. CDR3 nucleotide sequence: TGTGCCAGTAGTATCGGCGGCGAGACAGGGGGATCTAAGGGCTACACCTTC. Protein sequence: CASSIGGETGGSKGYTF.

This chain links TRBV27 with TRBJ2-7; TRBD1 aligns across 10 bases. V gave up 5 bases and J gave up 4 bases; unmatched junction bases: 2. This CDR3 is 13 amino acids long. Germline V gives CDR1 MNHEY, CDR2 SMNVEV (reference sequence). The CDR3 loop reads CASSRGQGYEQYF. The DNA of the CDR3 is TGTGCCAGCAGTCGGGGACAGGGGTACGAGCAGTACTTC.

This chain uses TRBV2 with TRBJ2-2; the D is unclear. Germline loops: CDR1 SNHLY, CDR2 FYNNEI. Trimming pared 5 bases from V and 11 bases from J, leaving 18 bases between. There are 14 residues in the CDR3. CDR3 amino acids: CASSFLSSTAELFF. CDR3 sequence (DNA): TGTGCCAGCAGTTTTTTAAGTAGCACTGCAGAGCTGTTTTTT.